These 32 T cell receptor beta chains came from one sample sequenced in a study of blood T cell repertoires in COVID-19. Sequencing used immunoSEQ multiplex PCR; TCRdb keeps in-frame clones, though not all of them. Of around 700,000 clones listed, around 90% were seen once; the top ten hold roughly 0.25%. Input material: peripheral blood. These receptors were taken from a woman between 18 and 30 years old with acute or convalescent COVID-19.

The chain has TRBV5-1 and TRBJ2-7, with 8 bases fitting TRBD1. Germline loops: CDR1 SGHRS, CDR2 YFSETQ. CDR3 length: 15 amino acids. V shed 4 bases and J 2 bases; nucleotides not matched to a gene: 8. The CDR3 DNA reads as TGCGCCAGCAGCCCGGACCGGACAGGGACCTACGAGCAGTACTTC. This sequence encodes CASSPDRTGTYEQYF.

The chain carries TRBV5-1 and TRBJ1-2, with TRBD1 matching 8 bases. J gave up 3 bases and V 5 bases, and 9 bases lay outside the gene matches. The V gene's germline CDR1 is SGHRS and CDR2 YFSETQ. This CDR3 region has 15 residues. The CDR3 region is CASRLLTGDDYGYTF. CDR3 nucleotide sequence: TGCGCCAGCAGACTCCTGACAGGGGATGACTATGGCTACACCTTC.

This rearrangement joins TRBV5-5 to TRBJ2-2; D gene ambiguous. V lost 1 base and J lost 8, with 6 bases in between. The length of the CDR3 is 12 residues. From germline, CDR1 is SGHKS and CDR2 YYEKEE (reference sequence). The DNA of the CDR3 is TGTGCCAGCAGCTTGAACTTAGGGGAGCTGTTTTTT. Its protein product is CASSLNLGELFF. Full variable domain (missing parts from reference TRBV5-5 and TRBJ2-2): DAGVTQSPTHLIKTRGQQVTLRCSPISGHKSVSWYQQVLGQGPQFIFQYYEKEERGRGNFPDRFSARQFPNYSSELNVNALLLGDSALYLCASSLNLGELFFGEGSRLTVL.

The chain recombines TRBV7-3 with TRBJ1-2; 9 nucleotides align to TRBD1. This CDR3 is 13 amino acids long. Trimming took 8 bases from V and 8 from J; bases not matched to a gene: 9. Germline V lookup: CDR1 SGHTA, CDR2 FQGTGA. The CDR3 here is CASARGDRAGYTF. As DNA, the CDR3 is TGTGCCAGCGCCAGGGGGGACAGGGCAGGCTACACCTTC.

The chain carries TRBV29-1 and TRBJ1-3; D not resolved. The CDR3 is 13 residues long. Germline CDR1 and CDR2: SQVTM and ANQGSEA. V was trimmed by 4 bases and J by 0 bases, leaving 7 bases between them. The CDR3 coding sequence is TGCAGCGTTGTGGAGGGCTCTGGAAACACCATATATTTT. Amino acid sequence: CSVVEGSGNTIYF. The full variable domain, rest sourced from reference TRBV29-1 and TRBJ1-3, is SAVISQKPSRDICQRGTSLTIQCQVDSQVTMMFWYRQQPGQSLTLIATANQGSEATYESGFVIDKFPISRPNLTFSTLTVSNMSPEDSSIYLCSVVEGSGNTIYFGEGSWLTVV.

The chain has TRBV27 and TRBJ2-7, with 13 positions matching TRBD2. Germline CDR1 and CDR2: MNHEY and SMNVEV (reference sequence). The CDR3 has 15 residues. After removal of 7 bases from V and 3 bases from J, the junction contained 6 bases not matched to a gene. The CDR3 DNA sequence: TGTGCCAGCAAGGAGGGACTAGCGGGGCTCTACGAGCAGTACTTC. It encodes CASKEGLAGLYEQYF.

This chain connects TRBV6-6 to TRBJ1-5; no firm D call. V lost 2 bases, J lost 0 bases, and 11 bases lay in between. Germline assignment: CDR1 MNHNY and CDR2 SVGAGI (reference sequence). CDR3 size: 16 residues. CDR3: CASSYREPNSNQPQHF. CDR3 sequence (DNA): TGTGCCAGCAGTTACAGGGAGCCCAATAGCAATCAGCCCCAGCATTTT.

In its sample, this clone was seen a few times. This chain uses TRBV3-1 (or the pseudogene TRBV3-2) with TRBJ1-2; no clear D gene. V lost 1 base, J lost 4 bases, and 10 bases lay in between. Germline V gene lookup returns CDR1 LGHDT and CDR2 YNNKEL (reference sequence). This CDR3 contains 14 residues. The CDR3 spells CASSQGEGLYGYTF. The CDR3 coding sequence is TGTGCCAGCAGCCAAGGAGAGGGCCTCTATGGCTACACCTTC.

This chain connects TRBV25-1 to TRBJ1-2, with 8 bases aligning to TRBD1. J gave up 6 bases and V 6 bases, and 12 bases lay outside the gene matches. Germline V CDR1 and CDR2: MGHDK, SYGVNS. The CDR3 spans 15 residues. The CDR3 coding sequence is TGTGCCAGCAGCCCCGTCGACAGGGGTAAAGATGGCTACACCTTC. Amino acids: CASSPVDRGKDGYTF.

The chain couples TRBV30 to TRBJ1-4; D perhaps matches TRBD1 (6 bases). V dropped 2 bases and J dropped 0 bases, with 19 bases sitting between them. This CDR3 is 18 amino acids long. The V gene's germline CDR1 is GTSNPN and CDR2 SVGIG (reference sequence). The CDR3 bases are TGTGCCTGGAGTCCACTCCGCCGGGACACCGCAACTAATGAAAAACTGTTTTTT. It codes for CAWSPLRRDTATNEKLFF.

The CDR3 region has the DNA TGTGCCTGGAGTGGGGGAGGCCAGGCTGGAAACACCATATATTTT. It specifies CAWSGGGQAGNTIYF. The chain employs TRBV30 and TRBJ1-3; no reliable D call. The CDR3 is made up of 15 amino acids. V lost 1 base and J 2 bases, leaving 12 bases between the germline ends. The germline V gene encodes CDR1 GTSNPN and CDR2 SVGIG (reference sequence).

This CDR3 reads CASSSGTGRGTEAFF. The CDR3 DNA is TGTGCCAGCAGCTCCGGGACAGGGAGGGGGACTGAAGCTTTCTTT. This chain uses TRBV5-6 with TRBJ1-1; 9 nucleotides line up with TRBD1. The CDR3 loop spans 15 amino acids. The trim removed 3 bases at V and 5 bases at J, leaving 8 bases unmatched. In germline, CDR1 is SGHDT, CDR2 YYEEEE.

This chain connects TRBV18 to TRBJ1-1; D remains unclear. Germline V lookup: CDR1 KGHSH, CDR2 LQKENI. The CDR3 loop spans 16 amino acids. V lost 4 bases and J 2 bases, leaving 17 bases between the germline ends. Here the CDR3 DNA reads TGTGCCAGCTCACTCGGATCCGGGGATGTAAACACTGAAGCTTTCTTT. Its translation is CASSLGSGDVNTEAFF.

The V call is TRBV14, the J call TRBJ1-4; D is undetermined. The germline V and J ends were trimmed by 3 bases and 3 bases, with 11 bases remaining between them. The germline V gene encodes CDR1 SGHDN and CDR2 FVKESK. There are 15 residues in the CDR3. The CDR3 region is CASSHSRRANEKLFF. In nucleotides, the CDR3 is TGTGCCAGCAGCCACTCTCGGAGGGCTAATGAAAAACTGTTTTTT.

A note on this clone: Lacking the conserved final phenylalanine or tryptophan, this CDR3 likely reflects a read error. The DNA is left out, because the CDR3 cannot be placed on it with certainty; the CDR3 is given as TCRdb lists it. V usage is TRBV11-2 and J usage is TRBJ1-2. Germline CDR1 SGHAT, CDR2 FQNNGV. With termini counted, the CDR3 has 12 amino acids. The CDR3 loop is CASSSGGTDLEN.

The chain links TRBV10-1 to TRBJ1-4; TRBD1 aligns across 7 bases. The ends lost 6 bases at V and 7 bases at J; junction bases unmatched: 17. CDR3 length equals 17 residues. Germline V gene lookup returns CDR1 WNHNN and CDR2 SYGVQD (reference sequence). DNA of the CDR3: TGCGCCAGCAGCTGGAGGGGGCGGCAGGGTGGAGGTGAAAAACTGTTTTTT. As protein: CASSWRGRQGGGEKLFF.

The rearrangement uses TRBV5-6 and TRBJ2-2; 8 positions match TRBD1. V shed 2 bases and J 5 bases; nucleotides not matched to a gene: 8. The germline V gene has CDR1 SGHDT and CDR2 YYEEEE. The CDR3 spans 16 residues. The CDR3 DNA reads TGTGCCAGCAGCTTTTGGACAGGGTTGAGGACCGGGGAGCTGTTTTTT. It translates to CASSFWTGLRTGELFF.

This chain uses TRBV7-6 with TRBJ1-1; D is undetermined. The length of the CDR3 is 16 residues. Germline-derived CDR1 and CDR2 are SGHVS and FNYEAQ. Deletions cut 3 bases from V and 1 base from J, with 15 bases between. This CDR3 is CASSFFAGEGNTEAFF. The DNA of the CDR3 is TGTGCCAGCAGCTTTTTCGCAGGTGAAGGGAACACTGAAGCTTTCTTT.

V usage is TRBV30 and J usage is TRBJ1-1, with a tentative D call TRBD1 (5 bases). CDR3 length: 12 amino acids. Germline CDR1 reads GTSNPN; CDR2 reads SVGIG (reference sequence). The ends were cut back, 0 bases at V and 11 bases at J, with 13 bases in the middle. CDR3 sequence: CAWSVARVEAFF. CDR3 coding DNA: TGTGCCTGGAGTGTGGCCAGGGTGGAGGCTTTCTTT.

The chain has TRBV5-1 and TRBJ2-1, with D unresolved. The CDR3 is made up of 12 amino acids. V was cut by 0 bases and J by 10 bases, with 8 bases left in between. CDR1 is SGHRS, CDR2 YFSETQ, per germline. CDR3 in amino acids: CASSLVTAEQFF. DNA for the CDR3: TGCGCCAGCAGCTTGGTCACCGCGGAGCAGTTCTTC.

J is TRBJ2-7 and V is TRBV6-5, with 9 nucleotides matching TRBD2. After removal of 2 bases from V and 6 bases from J, the junction contained 11 bases not matched to a gene. The CDR3 extends over 16 amino acids. Germline V CDR1 and CDR2: MNHEY, SVGAGI. CDR3 amino acids: CASSYRGAGGPTEQYF. In nucleotides, the CDR3 is TGTGCCAGCAGTTACAGGGGGGCGGGGGGGCCCACCGAGCAGTACTTC.

As DNA, the CDR3 is TGTGCCAGCAGTGGACGGGTGGGGACAGGGGGCGGTAATGAAAAACTGTTTTTT. Translated, it gives CASSGRVGTGGGNEKLFF. The V gene is TRBV6-1, the J gene TRBJ1-4; 12 nucleotides agree with TRBD1. Germline V CDR1 and CDR2: MNHNS, SASEGT. The V gene end was trimmed by 4 bases and the J gene end by 4 bases; junction bases not matched to a gene: 10. The length of the CDR3 is 18 residues.

The table lists this clone with a few counts. This CDR3 reads CASSQDRDSRYGYTF. In DNA, the CDR3 is TGTGCCAGCAGCCAAGATCGGGACAGCCGCTATGGCTACACCTTC. V and J are TRBV3-1 (or the pseudogene TRBV3-2) and TRBJ1-2; TRBD1 matches 7 bases. J lost 4 bases, V lost 0 bases, and 5 bases had no gene match. There are 15 residues in the CDR3. The V gene's germline CDR1 is LGHDT and CDR2 YNNKEL (reference sequence).

The rearrangement joins TRBV5-3 to TRBJ1-5, with D possibly TRBD1 on 5 matching bases. TRBV5-3 falls under the ORF class, with uncertain function. There are 19 residues in the CDR3. V was cut by 2 bases and J by 0 bases, with 21 bases left in between. The CDR3 here is CARSLGQAGTWFSNQPQHF. In DNA form, the CDR3 reads TGTGCCAGAAGCTTAGGGCAGGCCGGGACTTGGTTTAGCAATCAGCCCCAGCATTTT.

This chain connects TRBV7-8 to TRBJ2-1; 7 bases agree with TRBD1. Germline-derived CDR1 and CDR2 are SGHVS and FQNEAQ. Trimming at V came to 5 bases and at J to 6 bases, leaving 7 bases not matched to a gene. The CDR3 covers 14 residues. The CDR3 is CASSAPDRVNEQFF. The DNA for the CDR3 is TGTGCCAGCAGCGCGCCCGACAGGGTCAATGAGCAGTTCTTC.

The chain is built from TRBV7-9 and TRBJ1-2; 9 bases fit TRBD1. The V gene end was trimmed by 4 bases and the J gene end by 8 bases; junction bases not matched to a gene: 11. Germline values: CDR1 SEHNR, CDR2 FQNEAQ (reference sequence). The CDR3 has 15 amino acids. Here the CDR3 DNA reads TGTGCCAGCAGCTCCTCCGGGACAGGGTTTGAGGGCTACACCTTC. Translated, it gives CASSSSGTGFEGYTF.

The gene calls are TRBV28 and TRBJ1-1; D unresolved. This CDR3 has 13 residues. Germline V gives CDR1 MDHEN, CDR2 SYDVKM. Trimming stripped 3 bases from V and 2 bases from J, with 7 bases between. CDR3 DNA sequence: TGTGCCAGCAGTTTTAGCGGTAACACTGAAGCTTTCTTT. This sequence encodes CASSFSGNTEAFF.

The table lists this clone with a count of one. The chain combines TRBV5-1 with TRBJ2-7; D call uncertain. Germline loops: CDR1 SGHRS, CDR2 YFSETQ. V gave up 4 bases and J gave up 3 bases, with 20 bases separating them. The CDR3 runs to 16 residues. CDR3 amino acids: CASSTASGYIIYEQYF. The CDR3 bases are TGCGCCAGCAGCACCGCCTCCGGGTATATAATCTACGAGCAGTACTTC.

J is TRBJ2-3 and V is TRBV11-2; 10 bases agree with TRBD2. The CDR3 totals 16 residues. CDR1 and CDR2 from the germline V gene are SGHAT and FQNNGV. V lost 2 bases to trimming and J lost 5 bases; unmatched junction nucleotides: 7. As DNA, the CDR3 is TGTGCCAGCAGCTTATGGAGCGGGGGGGCGGTAGATACGCAGTATTTT. It encodes CASSLWSGGAVDTQYF.

The rearrangement joins TRBV6-6 to TRBJ1-4; 8 positions match TRBD1. V lost 2 bases and J lost 7; bases outside the gene matches: 3. The CDR3 consists of 14 residues. Per the germline V gene, CDR1 is MNHNY and CDR2 is SVGAGI (reference sequence). The CDR3 bases are TGTGCCAGCAGTTACGGGACAGGTAGTGAAAAACTGTTTTTT. It encodes CASSYGTGSEKLFF.

On this clone itself: Other DNA sequences within the sample encode an identical CDR3. The chain links TRBV18 to TRBJ1-1, with 8 bases aligning to TRBD1. CDR3 size: 14 residues. Germline V gene sequence: CDR1 KGHSH, CDR2 LQKENI. Losses at the gene ends were 2 bases for V and 2 bases for J; bases not matched to a gene: 1. The CDR3 nucleotides read TGTGCCAGCTCACCAGGGACAGGCAACACTGAAGCTTTCTTT. It is translated as CASSPGTGNTEAFF.

This chain uses TRBV19 with TRBJ1-1; 9 nucleotides match TRBD1. The ends lost 4 bases at V and 1 base at J; junction bases unmatched: 4. This CDR3 is 15 amino acids long. Per germline, CDR1 LNHDA and CDR2 SQIVND (reference sequence). CDR3 amino acids: CASSRKDRGNTEAFF. Here the CDR3 DNA reads TGTGCCAGTAGTAGGAAGGACAGGGGGAACACTGAAGCTTTCTTT.